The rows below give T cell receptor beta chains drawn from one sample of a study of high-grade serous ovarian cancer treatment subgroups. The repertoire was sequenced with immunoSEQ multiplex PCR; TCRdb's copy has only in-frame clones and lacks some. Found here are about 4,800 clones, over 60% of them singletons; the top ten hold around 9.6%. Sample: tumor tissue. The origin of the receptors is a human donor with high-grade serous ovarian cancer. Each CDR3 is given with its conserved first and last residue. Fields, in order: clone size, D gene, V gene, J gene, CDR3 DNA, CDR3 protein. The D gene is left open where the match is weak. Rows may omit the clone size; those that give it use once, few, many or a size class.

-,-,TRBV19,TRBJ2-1,TGTGCCAGTAGTATTTGGTTAGCTGGGAACAATGAGCAGTTCTTC,CASSIWLAGNNEQFF
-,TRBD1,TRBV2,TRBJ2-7,TGTGCCAGCAGTCGGGACAGGGGGTACGAGCAGTACTTC,CASSRDRGYEQYF
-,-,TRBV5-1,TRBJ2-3,TGCGCCAGCAGCTTGGGTAGCACAGATACGCAGTATTTT,CASSLGSTDTQYF
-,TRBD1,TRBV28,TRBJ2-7,TGTGCCAGCAGTCCCGGGACAGCAAACTCCTACGAGCAGTACTTC,CASSPGTANSYEQYF
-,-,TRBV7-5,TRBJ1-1,TGTGCCAGCAGATCAACCGGGACAGAAGTCTATGAAGCTTTCTTT,CASRSTGTEVYEAFF
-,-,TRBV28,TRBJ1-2,TGTGCCAGCAGCACGCAAACACTCCGGACGGAAAACTATGGCTACACCTTC,CASSTQTLRTENYGYTF
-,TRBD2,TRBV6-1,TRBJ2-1,TGTGCCAGCAGTGAAGGGGATACCGGGACTATGGTGGAGTTCTTC,CASSEGDTGTMVEFF
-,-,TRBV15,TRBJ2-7,TGTGCCACCAGCAGAGAGGGGGCCGAGCAGTACTTC,CATSREGAEQYF
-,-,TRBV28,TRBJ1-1,TGTGCCACCAAGACAGTGATGAACACTGAAGCTTTCTTT,CATKTVMNTEAFF
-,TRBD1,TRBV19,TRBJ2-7,TGTGCCAGTAGTCAGCCTAGGGGGCTACTGAACGAGCAGTACTTC,CASSQPRGLLNEQYF
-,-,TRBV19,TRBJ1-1,TGTGCCAGTATTCCCCAGGGATACACTGAAGCTTTCTTT,CASIPQGYTEAFF
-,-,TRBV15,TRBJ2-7,TGTGCCACCAGCAGAGATCAGGTTACGGGGGAGCAGTACTTC,CATSRDQVTGEQYF
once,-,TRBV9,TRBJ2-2,TGTGCCAGCAGCCCAACTTCCAGGGGTTCGAACACCGGGGAGCTGTTTTTT,CASSPTSRGSNTGELFF
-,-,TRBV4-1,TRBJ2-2,TGCGCCAGCAGCCCCCAGGGGTCCCTAACCGGGGAGCTGTTTTTT,CASSPQGSLTGELFF
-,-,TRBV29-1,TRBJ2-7,TGCAGCGTTGAAGATAAGCGCTCCTACGAGCAGTACTTC,CSVEDKRSYEQYF
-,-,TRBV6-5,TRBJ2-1,TGTGCCAGCACCCTACGGGACGCGCCCTACAATGAGCAGTTCTTC,CASTLRDAPYNEQFF
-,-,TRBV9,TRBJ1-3,TGTGCCAGCTCGACCGCTGGAAACACCATATATTTT,CASSTAGNTIYF
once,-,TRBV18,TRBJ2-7,TGTGCCAGCTCACCACCAGTCAGGGGCCTCTCCTACGAGCAGTACTTC,CASSPPVRGLSYEQYF
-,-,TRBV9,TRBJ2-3,TGTGCCAGCAGCGCTGGGGGGGGCCCTGATACGCAGTATTTT,CASSAGGGPDTQYF
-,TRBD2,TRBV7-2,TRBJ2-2,TGTGCCAGCAGCCCCCGACTAGCGGGTCTTCCCGGGGAGCTGTTTTTT,CASSPRLAGLPGELFF
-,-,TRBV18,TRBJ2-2,TGTGCCAGCTCACCGGTTGTCGGGGAGCTGTTTTTT,CASSPVVGELFF
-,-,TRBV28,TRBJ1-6,TGTGCCAGCAGTTTCTCCACACAGAGTCGGTATTCACCCCTCCACTTT,CASSFSTQSRYSPLHF
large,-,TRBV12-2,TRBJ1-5,TGTGCAAGTCGCTTAGACCTCCACCGGGGTCGGATTAGCAATCAGCCCCAGCATTTT,CASRLDLHRGRISNQPQHF
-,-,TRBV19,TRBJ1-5,TGTGCCAGTACGTTCACAGCAGACCATAGCAATCAGCCCCAGCATTTT,CASTFTADHSNQPQHF
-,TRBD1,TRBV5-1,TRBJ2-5,TGCGCCAGCAGCTCGGGACCACAGGGGGCAGGAGAGACCCAGTACTTC,CASSSGPQGAGETQYF
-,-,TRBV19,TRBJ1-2,TGTGCCAGTAGGCCCCACGGGGTCTTGAGGTATGGCTACACCTTC,CASRPHGVLRYGYTF
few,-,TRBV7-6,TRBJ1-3,TGTGCCAGCAGCTCCCAGGAGAGCTCTGGAAACACCATATATTTT,CASSSQESSGNTIYF
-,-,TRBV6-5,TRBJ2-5,TGTGCCAGCGCACTGGGGCCCCAAGAGACCCAGTACTTC,CASALGPQETQYF
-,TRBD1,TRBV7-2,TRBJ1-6,TGTGCCAGCAGCCAACAGGGGGCGGGTAATTCACCCCTCCACTTT,CASSQQGAGNSPLHF
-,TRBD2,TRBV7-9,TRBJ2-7,TGTGCCAGCAGCTCGACGACTAGCGGGAGGACCTACGAGCAGTACTTC,CASSSTTSGRTYEQYF
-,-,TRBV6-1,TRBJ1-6,TGTGCCAGCAGTGAAAATCGGGCAGGGGTTTCACCCCTCCACTTT,CASSENRAGVSPLHF
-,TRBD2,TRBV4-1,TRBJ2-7,TGCGCCAGCAGCCAGGGACTAGCGGGGGGGTCTCATTCGACCTACGAGCAGTACTTC,CASSQGLAGGSHSTYEQYF
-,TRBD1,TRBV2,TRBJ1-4,TGTGCCAGCAGTCCTCAGGGGGCAACTAATGAAAAACTGTTTTTT,CASSPQGATNEKLFF
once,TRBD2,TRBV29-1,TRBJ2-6,TGCAGCGCCCTAGCGGGGGGGTATGGGGCCAACGTCCTGACTTTC,CSALAGGYGANVLTF
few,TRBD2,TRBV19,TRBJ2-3,TGTGCCAGTGCCTCCGGGACTACACAAGATACGCAGTATTTT,CASASGTTQDTQYF
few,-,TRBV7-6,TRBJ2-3,TGTGCCAGCAGCTTAAGGCAGGGCCCAGATACGCAGTATTTT,CASSLRQGPDTQYF
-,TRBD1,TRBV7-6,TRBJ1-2,TGTGCCAGCAGCTCGGGACAGGGGGCCGATTATGGCTACACCTTC,CASSSGQGADYGYTF
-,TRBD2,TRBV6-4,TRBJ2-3,TGTGCCAGCAGTGAAGCTAGCGGGGGGTCCACAGATACGCAGTATTTT,CASSEASGGSTDTQYF
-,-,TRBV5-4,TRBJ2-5,TGTGCCAGCAGCTTGGGGGACACCCCCTGGGAGAGGGAGACCCAGTACTTC,CASSLGDTPWERETQYF
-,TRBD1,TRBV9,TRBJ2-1,TGTGCCAGCAGCGGCCGGGACAGTAACAATGAGCAGTTCTTC,CASSGRDSNNEQFF
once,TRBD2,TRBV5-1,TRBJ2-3,TGCGCCAGCAGCTTGGAGCTAGCGGGTCCCACAGATACGCAGTATTTT,CASSLELAGPTDTQYF
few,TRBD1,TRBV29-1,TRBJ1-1,TGCAGCGGATCGGACAGGGCTCGCACTGAAGCTTTCTTT,CSGSDRARTEAFF
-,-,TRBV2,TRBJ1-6,TGTGCCAGCATCGGCCTGAATTCACCCCTCCACTTT,CASIGLNSPLHF
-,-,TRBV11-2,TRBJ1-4,TGTGCCAGCAGCCCGCTTCGGGGGAGAAGTAGCGAAAAACTGTTTTTT,CASSPLRGRSSEKLFF
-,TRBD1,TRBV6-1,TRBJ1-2,TGTGCCAGCATTGGACAGGGCCTGCATGGCTACACCTTC,CASIGQGLHGYTF
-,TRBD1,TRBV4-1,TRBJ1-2,TGCGCCAGCAGCCCTCCAACGACAGGGTCGCAAGGCTACACCTTC,CASSPPTTGSQGYTF
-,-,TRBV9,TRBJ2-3,TGTGCCAGCAGCTGGGACCCTAGCACAGATACGCAGTATTTT,CASSWDPSTDTQYF
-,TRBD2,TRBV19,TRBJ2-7,TGTGCCAGTAGTATTATTTTCGGCGGGGGATTCTACGAGCAGTACTTC,CASSIIFGGGFYEQYF
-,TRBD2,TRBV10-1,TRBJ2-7,TGCGCCAGCAATAAAACCGGGACTAGCGGGAGACCCTATTACGAGCAGTACTTC,CASNKTGTSGRPYYEQYF
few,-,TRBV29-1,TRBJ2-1,TGCAGCGTTGATATAGCGGACTCCTACAATGAGCAGTTCTTC,CSVDIADSYNEQFF
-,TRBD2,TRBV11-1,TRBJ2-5,TGTGCCAGCAGCTTAGGGGGAGGGCACCAAGAGACCCAGTACTTC,CASSLGGGHQETQYF
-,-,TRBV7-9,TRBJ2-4,TGTGCCAGCAGCTTGGAGGGGGGCCCCCAAAACATTCAGTACTTC,CASSLEGGPQNIQYF
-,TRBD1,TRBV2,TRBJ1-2,TGTGCCAGCAGTGAAACGGGGACAGGGTATGGCTACACCTTC,CASSETGTGYGYTF
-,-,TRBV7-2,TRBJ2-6,TGTGCCAGCACCTACCCTGGGGGAGGTGGGGCCAACGTCCTGACTTTC,CASTYPGGGGANVLTF
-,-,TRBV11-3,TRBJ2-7,TGTGCCAGCAGCTCGACTTACAGGGACGAGCAGTACTTC,CASSSTYRDEQYF
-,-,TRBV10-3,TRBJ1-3,TGTGCCATCACAGACGGGGTCTCTGGAAACACCATATATTTT,CAITDGVSGNTIYF
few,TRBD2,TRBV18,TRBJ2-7,TGTGCCAGCTCACCAAGGGAGATGACTAGCGGGTACGAGCAGTACTTC,CASSPREMTSGYEQYF
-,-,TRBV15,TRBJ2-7,TGTGCCACCAGCAGAGAGGGGGCCGAGCAGTACTTC,CATSREGAEQYF
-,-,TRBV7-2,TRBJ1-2,TGTGCCAGCAGCCCTAGGGCGGGGCCCAACTATGGCTACACCTTC,CASSPRAGPNYGYTF